This record concerns one T cell receptor beta chain sequence. This specimen belongs to a study of blood T cell repertoires in COVID-19. Study-wide context: Italy, Spain and the United States were the sources of the convalescent and acute COVID-19 samples. In each case, the material was cDNA or gDNA derived from T cells, B-cell-depleted T cells, or PBMCs.

The CDR3 spans 14 residues. CDR1 and CDR2 (germline): KGHSY, FQNENV. V lost 0 bases and J lost 6, with 10 bases in between. In the source study's methods: Amplification of reference gene primers was used by the study to estimate nucleated cell counts. Using immunoSEQ multiplex PCR, the repertoire was profiled, and TCRdb retains in-frame clones only, with some absent. The V and J calls and clone size are taken from that table; D and trimming were inferred from the DNA. The sample lists about 180,000 clones, 88% occurring once. This TCR came from a woman aged 25 to 39 with acute or convalescent COVID-19. Sequencing was done on a sample of peripheral blood. The chain employs TRBV16 and TRBJ2-3; D is unclear. The CDR3 DNA reads TGTGCCAGCAGCCAATCAATCTCGTCGGATACGCAGTATTTT. Translating it yields CASSQSISSDTQYF.